These 14 T cell receptor beta chains share one sample of origin, sequenced in a study of blood T cell repertoires in COVID-19. TCRdb's copy holds only in-frame clones and misses some; the assay was immunoSEQ multiplex PCR. The data show around 100,000 clones, approximately 80% seen once. Specimen: peripheral blood. The receptors come from a woman in her thirties or forties with acute or convalescent COVID-19.

This chain joins TRBV4-1 and TRBJ1-1; 9 bases agree with TRBD1. The V gene end was trimmed by 6 bases and the J gene end by 0 bases; junction bases not matched to a gene: 8. This CDR3 contains 16 residues. Germline CDR1 and CDR2: MGHRA and YSYEKL. The CDR3 sequence: CASRKGQGLLNTEAFF. The DNA of the CDR3 is TGCGCCAGCAGAAAAGGACAGGGGCTATTGAACACTGAAGCTTTCTTT.

The genes are TRBV9 and TRBJ2-3; 8 bases map to TRBD2. The CDR3 consists of 16 residues. Germline V gives CDR1 SGDLS, CDR2 YYNGEE. The V segment lost 0 bases and the J segment 3 bases; nucleotides outside the gene matches: 6. In nucleotides, the CDR3 is TGTGCCAGCAGCGTAGTACGGGGGGGCGGTACAGATACGCAGTATTTT. Protein: CASSVVRGGGTDTQYF. The entire variable domain, with the rest obtained from reference TRBV9 and TRBJ2-3, is as follows: DSGVTQTPKHLITATGQRVTLRCSPRSGDLSVYWYQQSLDQGLQFLIQYYNGEERAKGNILERFSAQQFPDLHSELNLSSLELGDSALYFCASSVVRGGGTDTQYFGPGTRLTVL.

V gene TRBV7-9 combines with J gene TRBJ1-1; D is unresolved. CDR1 SEHNR and CDR2 FQNEAQ come from the germline V gene (reference sequence). The CDR3 has 13 residues. Trimming shortened V by 5 bases and J by 7 bases, and 14 bases separated the two germline ends. The CDR3 DNA sequence: TGTGCCAGCAGCCCACGACAAGGAATTGAAGCTTTCTTT. Translation gives CASSPRQGIEAFF.

The genes are TRBV10-3 and TRBJ1-1, with D uncertain. Trimming shortened V by 8 bases and J by 4 bases, and 20 bases separated the two germline ends. The length of the CDR3 is 15 residues. Germline assignment: CDR1 ENHRY and CDR2 SYGVKD. The CDR3 DNA reads TGTGCCATCTCACTCCGAGGGCAAGGTGGCACTGAAGCTTTCTTT. This sequence encodes CAISLRGQGGTEAFF.

This clone turned up a few times. The chain links TRBV5-8 to TRBJ1-5; 11 bases align to TRBD1. CDR3 length equals 16 residues. Germline V CDR1 and CDR2: SGHTS, YDEGEE. Germline trimming cut 5 bases from V and 4 bases from J; bases unmatched to any gene: 8. CDR3 nucleotide sequence: TGTGCCAGCAGATCGGGACAGGGGGTGTGGAATCAGCCCCAGCATTTT. Amino acids: CASRSGQGVWNQPQHF. Drawing the rest from reference TRBV5-8 and TRBJ1-5, the complete variable domain is EAGVTQSPTHLIKTRGQQATLRCSPISGHTSVYWYQQALGLGLQFLLWYDEGEERNRGNFPPRFSGRQFPNYSSELNVNALELEDSALYLCASRSGQGVWNQPQHFGDGTRLSIL.

The V call is TRBV27, the J call TRBJ2-1; D is perhaps TRBD2 (5 bases). Trimming removed 8 bases at V and 9 bases at J, with 14 bases between. The CDR3 covers 12 residues. Germline-derived CDR1 and CDR2 are MNHEY and SMNVEV (reference sequence). CDR3 protein: CASRSFGGEQFF. DNA of the CDR3: TGTGCCAGCCGTTCTTTTGGAGGTGAGCAGTTCTTC.

The chain links TRBV7-2 to TRBJ1-2; no reliable D call. The CDR3 length is 14 residues. V lost 0 bases to trimming and J lost 8 bases, with 13 bases between them. Germline-derived CDR1 and CDR2 are SGHTA and FQGNSA. The CDR3 sequence: CASSLALTGGGYTF. Here the CDR3 DNA reads TGTGCCAGCAGCTTAGCGCTAACGGGTGGCGGCTACACCTTC.

The V gene is TRBV2, the J gene TRBJ1-5; no clear D gene. The germline V and J ends were trimmed by 4 bases and 3 bases, with 10 bases remaining between them. This CDR3 is 14 amino acids long. Germline V gene data show CDR1 as SNHLY and CDR2 as FYNNEI. The CDR3: CASSGPGSNQPQHF. The CDR3 DNA follows: TGTGCCAGCAGTGGTCCGGGTTCCAATCAGCCCCAGCATTTT.

This chain uses TRBV7-2 with TRBJ1-6; D is unresolved. This CDR3 has 15 amino acids. The V end was cut by 2 bases, the J end by 7 bases, with 12 bases between. The V gene's germline CDR1 is SGHTA and CDR2 FQGNSA. The CDR3 DNA follows: TGTGCCAGCAGCTTAAAAGCTAGCATGAATTCACCCCTCCACTTT. Translation: CASSLKASMNSPLHF.

This chain links TRBV3-1 (or the pseudogene TRBV3-2) with TRBJ1-1, with D unresolved. Germline values: CDR1 LGHDT, CDR2 YNNKEL (reference sequence). The CDR3 contains 16 residues. Trimming took off 1 base at V and 1 base at J, with 13 bases between the two ends. CDR3 DNA: TGTGCCAGCAGCCAAGGGAGGAGGCGGAGGAACACTGAAGCTTTCTTT. Encoded protein: CASSQGRRRRNTEAFF.

This chain uses TRBV7-2 with TRBJ2-1; TRBD2 matches 12 bases. This CDR3 has 16 amino acids. With 5 bases clipped from V and 3 bases from J, the junction kept 5 bases outside the gene matches. CDR1 SGHTA and CDR2 FQGNSA come from the germline V gene. The CDR3 is CASSPLTSGGYNEQFF. CDR3 DNA: TGTGCCAGCAGCCCACTGACTAGCGGGGGCTACAATGAGCAGTTCTTC.

This rearrangement joins TRBV18 to TRBJ1-4; 10 bases align to TRBD1. Germline-derived CDR1 and CDR2 are KGHSH and LQKENI. V dropped 5 bases and J dropped 7; count of bases not matched to a gene: 1. The CDR3 contains 13 residues. In nucleotides, the CDR3 is TGTGCCAGCTCAGGGACAGGGGCTGAAAAACTGTTTTTT. It yields the protein CASSGTGAEKLFF. Using reference TRBV18 and TRBJ1-4 for the parts outside the CDR3, the full variable domain is NAGVMQNPRHLVRRRGQEARLRCSPMKGHSHVYWYRQLPEEGLKFMVYLQKENIIDESGMPKERFSAEFPKEGPSILRIQQVVRGDSAAYFCASSGTGAEKLFFGSGTQLSVL.

This sequence joins TRBV28 and TRBJ1-1, with 7 bases lining up with TRBD1. Germline V gene lookup returns CDR1 MDHEN and CDR2 SYDVKM. This CDR3 spans 15 amino acids. Trimming removed 5 bases from V and 1 base from J; junction bases left unmatched: 7. In DNA, the CDR3 is TGTGCCAGCAGTCCAGGATCAGGGGGGAACACTGAAGCTTTCTTT. It translates to CASSPGSGGNTEAFF.

The rearrangement links TRBV14 to TRBJ1-2; 8 bases align to TRBD1. From germline, CDR1 is SGHDN and CDR2 FVKESK. The CDR3 loop spans 15 amino acids. J lost 5 bases, V lost 4 bases, and 9 bases had no gene match. CDR3 loop: CASSPFGTGGYGYTF. Here the CDR3 DNA reads TGTGCCAGCAGCCCGTTCGGGACAGGTGGTTATGGCTACACCTTC. Drawing the rest from reference TRBV14 and TRBJ1-2, the complete variable domain is EAGVTQFPSHSVIEKGQTVTLRCDPISGHDNLYWYRRVMGKEIKFLLHFVKESKQDESGMPNNRFLAERTGGTYSTLKVQPAELEDSGVYFCASSPFGTGGYGYTFGSGTRLTVV.